This TCR beta chain was identified in a study of blood T cells in healthy people across ages (dated by TCRdb to about 2015). Regarding the research as a whole: In model experiments, template switching captured about one uniquely barcoded TCR beta cDNA molecule for every two T cells. Using deep sequencing normalized with unique cDNA molecular identifiers, the study measured how TCR beta repertoire diversity changes with age. Four age groups were formed from the donors: young (average about 15 years), middle-aged (more than 35), aged (62) and long-lived (about 80). To avoid experimental bias, donors of different ages were spread randomly across the sequencing lanes. Two additional independent replicas of 1 million unique cDNA reads from the same blood draw were analyzed for two donors (one aged 18 to 30 and one aged 80 or older). What the study reported, not specific to this receptor: Conclusive comparison of naive and antigen-experienced compartments was prevented by the profiling of bulk unsorted PBMCs. Estimates of total diversity from one million sequenced T cells were regarded as lower bounds and underestimates. The percentage of naive T cells measured by flow cytometry correlated strongly with observed TCR beta diversity. Because the CMV infection status of the donors was unknown, age-related changes in expanded clonotypes may potentially have been confounded. Compared with the aged group, more naive CD4+ T cells, fewer expanded clones and increased TCR diversity were shown by the long-lived group, suggesting age selection. Observed TCR beta diversity per million T cells fell roughly linearly with age, and a significant reduction was already apparent by age roughly 41.

Libraries were constructed by 5' RACE. Instrument on record: Illumina HiSeq 2500. A second PCR of about 6 to 11 cycles was run with a J-beta primer mix and a sample-barcoded 5' primer. A unique molecular identifier was introduced onto each TCR beta cDNA molecule by a template-switch 5' adaptor carrying 12 random nucleotides. At least 2.5 million CDR3-containing paired-end reads were obtained from each sample. All of the RNA was converted into first-strand cDNA using the Mint cDNA synthesis kit, with a TRBC-specific oligonucleotide serving as the primer. After uracil-DNA glycosylase treatment, a first 18-cycle PCR used universal primers M1SS and BC2_uni_R on all cDNA. On the study's bioinformatics: Normalization of each sample was performed by random selection of 1 million high-quality reads, each carrying a distinct molecular identifier. Reads with shared molecular identifiers were discarded instead of being binned into consensus sequences. MiTCR, run with a Q25 quality threshold and the strictest error-elimination algorithm, handled CDR3 identification, clonotype clustering and error correction. A nonparametric unseen species model using Euler transformation provided a lower-bound estimate of total TCR beta diversity. TCRdb's own reprocessing of the public reads used fastp at Q25 and MiXCR and kept productive beta chains. When rows share a CDR3 protein, they turn into one entry using the most common DNA and genes. Here the V and J calls rest on TCRdb's processing, not on the authors' analysis. This sample gives approximately 1.5 million distinct CDR3 sequences in total; 42% of them show up just once. The top ten constitute under 5% of the sample.

Donors were 39 systemically healthy Caucasian individuals from Russia aged roughly 6 to 95 years. Approximately 10 milliliters of peripheral blood were collected from each donor into EDTA-treated Vacutainer tubes. Ficoll-Paque density-gradient centrifugation was used to isolate PBMCs, with at least 7 million obtained per sample. Trizol reagent was used to extract total RNA from the PBMCs, yielding at least 5.5 micrograms per sample. For every donor, an aliquot of PBMCs went through flow cytometry to measure the percentages of naive CD45RAhigh/CD27high T cells. Unmatched junction bases come to 6, with V trimmed by 4 bases and J by 4 bases. The CDR3 numbers 15 residues from cysteine through phenylalanine. CDR3 DNA only is kept here, 45 bases in frame from base 1. From the germline V gene, CDR1 is SGHTA and CDR2 is FQGNSA. Note on this clonotype: Its antigen is not yet known. Per-nucleotide qualities are absent, and no much larger clonotype sits a single base away.

The chain is made from TRBV7-2 and TRBJ2-3; TRBD1 agrees with 9 junctional bases. The sample consisted of blood. This TCR was recovered from a woman in her late teens or twenties in good health. The DNA sequence is as follows: TGTGCCAGCAGCTCGGACAGGGGTTCGGCAGATACGCAGTATTTT. Its protein is CASSSDRGSADTQYF.